These T cell receptor beta chains were read from a single sample in a study of monozygotic twins with inflammatory bowel disease. From its re-call of the 5' RACE reads, TCRdb lists each CDR3 protein once, without DNA. Its listing shows hundreds of thousands of distinct CDR3 sequences. The sample was blood. These receptors were taken from a human donor with ulcerative colitis or Crohn's disease, or a healthy co-twin of an affected twin (not recorded which). Each CDR3 is given with its conserved first and last residue. Each record gives: V gene, J gene, CDR3 protein.

v_gene: TRBV6-2/TRBV6-3
j_gene: TRBJ2-7
CDR3aa: CASSLGQGNSYEQYF

v_gene: TRBV2
j_gene: TRBJ2-2
CDR3aa: CASSVSGGGTGELFF

v_gene: TRBV12-3/TRBV12-4
j_gene: TRBJ1-6
CDR3aa: CASSSSKTGRQSPLHF

v_gene: TRBV4-3
j_gene: TRBJ2-4
CDR3aa: CASSQDQGTGGDKYF

v_gene: TRBV6-5
j_gene: TRBJ2-1
CDR3aa: CASSAWDNEQFF

v_gene: TRBV28
j_gene: TRBJ2-1
CDR3aa: CASSLAWFNEQFF

v_gene: TRBV20-1
j_gene: TRBJ2-4
CDR3aa: CSARDASGAKNIQYF

v_gene: TRBV12-3/TRBV12-4
j_gene: TRBJ1-5
CDR3aa: CATTPGTSDQPQHF

v_gene: TRBV30
j_gene: TRBJ2-3
CDR3aa: CAWSVKGNTQYF

v_gene: TRBV12-3/TRBV12-4
j_gene: TRBJ2-2
CDR3aa: CASLGLRGPLGELFF

v_gene: TRBV5-4
j_gene: TRBJ2-1
CDR3aa: CASSLDTGPYNEQFF